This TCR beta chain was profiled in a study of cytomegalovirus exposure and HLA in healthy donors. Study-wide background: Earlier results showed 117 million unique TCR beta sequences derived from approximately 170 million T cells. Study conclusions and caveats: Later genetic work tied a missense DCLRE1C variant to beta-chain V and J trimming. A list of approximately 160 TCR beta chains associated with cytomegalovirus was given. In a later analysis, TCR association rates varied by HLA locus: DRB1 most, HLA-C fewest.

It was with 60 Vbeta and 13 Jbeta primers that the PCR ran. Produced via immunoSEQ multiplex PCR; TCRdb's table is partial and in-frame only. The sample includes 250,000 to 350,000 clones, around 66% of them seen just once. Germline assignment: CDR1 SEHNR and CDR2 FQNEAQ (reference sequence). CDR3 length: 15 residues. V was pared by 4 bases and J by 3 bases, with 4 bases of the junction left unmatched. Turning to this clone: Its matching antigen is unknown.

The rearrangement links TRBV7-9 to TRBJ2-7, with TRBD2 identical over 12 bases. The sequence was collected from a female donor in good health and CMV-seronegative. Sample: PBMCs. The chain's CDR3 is CASSSLAGGGYEQYF. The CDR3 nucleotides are TGTGCCAGCAGCTCCCTAGCGGGAGGGGGCTACGAGCAGTACTTC.